Following are 26 T cell receptor beta chains from one sample sequenced in a study of T cell responses to AZD1222 COVID-19 vaccine. Method: immunoSEQ multiplex PCR; TCRdb's copy keeps in-frame clones and lacks some. The sample shows some 98,000 clones, about 88% of them seen only once. The material was peripheral blood, obtained on day 0 of AZD1222 vaccination. Receptors were obtained from an adult in good health.

The V call is TRBV18, the J call TRBJ2-7; D is tentatively TRBD1 or TRBD2 (5 bases each). There are 15 residues in the CDR3. Trimming left V 4 bases short and J 0 bases short, with 13 bases between. Germline loops: CDR1 KGHSH, CDR2 LQKENI. CDR3 sequence reads: CASSLGTLSSYEQYF. CDR3 sequence (DNA): TGTGCCAGCTCACTCGGGACGCTGAGCTCCTACGAGCAGTACTTC.

This clone has just one count. The rearrangement links TRBV25-1 to TRBJ1-2; D gene uncertain. Per germline, CDR1 MGHDK and CDR2 SYGVNS. Trimming shortened V by 0 bases and J by 4 bases, and 9 bases separated the two germline ends. The CDR3 consists of 14 residues. The CDR3 sequence: CASSEYKDTYGYTF. CDR3 coding DNA: TGTGCCAGCAGTGAATATAAGGATACCTATGGCTACACCTTC.

The chain links TRBV25-1 to TRBJ2-7, with D perhaps matching TRBD1 (6 bases). The germline CDR1 and CDR2 sequences are MGHDK and SYGVNS. The CDR3 consists of 13 residues. Trimming cost V 8 bases and J 1 base, with 12 bases left between them. The CDR3 protein is CASQDRVSYEQYF. CDR3 in DNA: TGTGCCAGCCAGGACAGAGTTTCCTACGAGCAGTACTTC.

This sequence joins TRBV7-9 and TRBJ2-7, with 9 bases matching TRBD1. Germline V gene sequence: CDR1 SEHNR, CDR2 FQNEAQ (reference sequence). The CDR3 consists of 14 residues. The junction had 6 bases not matched to a gene; V was cut back by 3 bases and J by 6 bases. The CDR3 sequence is CASSFPGQGIEQYF. In nucleotides, the CDR3 is TGTGCCAGCAGCTTCCCGGGACAGGGAATCGAGCAGTACTTC.

The V and J genes are TRBV7-2 and TRBJ1-1; 7 nucleotides align to TRBD1. CDR1 and CDR2 from the germline V gene are SGHTA and FQGNSA. This CDR3 has 17 residues. Germline trimming cut 2 bases from V and 3 bases from J; bases unmatched to any gene: 12. The CDR3 region has the DNA TGTGCCAGCAGCTTAAATGGGCGACAGGGCCTCTACACTGAAGCTTTCTTT. It encodes CASSLNGRQGLYTEAFF.

This chain connects TRBV4-3 to TRBJ2-3; 7 bases agree with TRBD1. CDR3 length: 16 amino acids. CDR1 is LGHNA and CDR2 is YSLEER in the germline V gene. Trimming took 0 bases from V and 0 from J; bases not matched to a gene: 3. This chain's CDR3 is CASSQDWTGSTDTQYF. The CDR3 nucleotides are TGCGCCAGCAGCCAAGATTGGACAGGCAGCACAGATACGCAGTATTTT.

V is TRBV9 and J is TRBJ2-7, with 9 bases that match TRBD1. The V gene end was trimmed by 0 bases and the J gene end by 3 bases; junction bases not matched to a gene: 4. Germline V lookup: CDR1 SGDLS, CDR2 YYNGEE. The CDR3 is 15 residues long. The CDR3 DNA reads TGTGCCAGCAGCGTAGAGTGGACAGGGGACTACGAGCAGTACTTC. As protein: CASSVEWTGDYEQYF.

V and J are TRBV9 and TRBJ2-7; either TRBD1 or TRBD2 may fit D (5 bases each). Trimming took off 0 bases at V and 4 bases at J, with 11 bases between the two ends. CDR1 and CDR2 (germline): SGDLS, YYNGEE. The CDR3 extends over 14 amino acids. The CDR3 DNA reads as TGTGCCAGCAGCGTAGGAGGGGTTGGGTACGAGCAGTACTTC. Residues: CASSVGGVGYEQYF.

V usage is TRBV6-5 and J usage is TRBJ1-6; D perhaps matches TRBD1 (5 bases). V lost 7 bases and J lost 5, with 15 bases in between. The CDR3 consists of 15 residues. The germline gives CDR1 MNHEY, CDR2 SVGAGI. The CDR3 DNA sequence: TGTGCCAGCACCAGGAGGGACTTTGATAATTCACCCCTCCACTTT. Its protein product is CASTRRDFDNSPLHF.

The CDR3 spells CASTIGYGGLNTGELFF. CDR3 DNA: TGTGCCAGTACCATAGGGTACGGAGGCTTGAACACCGGGGAGCTGTTTTTT. The V call is TRBV19, the J call TRBJ2-2; possible D gene TRBD2, 5 bases. Germline V lookup: CDR1 LNHDA, CDR2 SQIVND (reference sequence). Trimming cost V 7 bases and J 1 base, with 19 bases left between them. The CDR3 contains 17 residues.

The chain employs TRBV11-3 and TRBJ2-1; TRBD2 agrees at 11 bases. CDR1 is SGHNT, CDR2 YENEEA, per germline. V lost 3 bases to trimming and J lost 9 bases; unmatched junction nucleotides: 1. The CDR3 extends over 13 amino acids. DNA for the CDR3: TGTGCCAGCAGCTTGACTAGCGGGGCTGAGCAGTTCTTC. Translation gives CASSLTSGAEQFF.

V is TRBV11-2 and J is TRBJ2-1; the match to TRBD2 covers 11 bases. Per germline, CDR1 SGHAT and CDR2 FQNNGV. Germline trimming cut 5 bases from V and 2 bases from J; bases unmatched to any gene: 8. This CDR3 has 17 residues. CDR3 nucleotide sequence: TGTGCCAGCAGCCTGAGACTAGCGGGGTCTGCCTACAATGAGCAGTTCTTC. Translating gives CASSLRLAGSAYNEQFF.

This chain uses TRBV6-5 with TRBJ1-6, with 8 positions matching TRBD1. The germline CDR1 and CDR2 sequences are MNHEY and SVGAGI. This CDR3 spans 14 amino acids. V lost 6 bases and J lost 10; bases outside the gene matches: 8. The CDR3 region is CASRQGGGWSPLHF. CDR3 coding DNA: TGTGCCAGCAGACAGGGGGGGGGCTGGTCACCCCTCCACTTT.

This chain uses TRBV19 with TRBJ1-1; D gene ambiguous. The V gene lost 7 bases and the J gene lost 2 bases, with 11 bases spanning the gap. Germline CDR1 is LNHDA and CDR2 is SQIVND (reference sequence). This CDR3 is built from 13 residues. The DNA for the CDR3 is TGTGCCAGTAAGAACCTTATCAACACTGAAGCTTTCTTT. Encoded protein: CASKNLINTEAFF.

This chain joins TRBV18 and TRBJ1-2; no clear D gene. With 5 bases removed from V and 3 bases from J, the gap between germline ends came to 16 bases. Germline lookup yields CDR1 KGHSH and CDR2 LQKENI. This CDR3 is built from 15 residues. CDR3 loop: CASSGGVELDYGYTF. The CDR3 bases are TGTGCCAGCTCAGGCGGGGTGGAGTTGGACTATGGCTACACCTTC.

The chain combines TRBV12-3 or TRBV12-4 with TRBJ1-2; TRBD1 might be the D (5 bases). The CDR3 sequence is 13 residues long. The germline V and J ends were trimmed by 0 bases and 8 bases, with 10 bases remaining between them. The CDR3 DNA sequence: TGTGCCAGCAGTTTAGCAACAGGAAGGGGCTACACCTTC. This gives the protein CASSLATGRGYTF.

V gene TRBV29-1 combines with J gene TRBJ2-7; no firm D call. The V end was cut by 0 bases, the J end by 7 bases, with 7 bases between. CDR3 length: 11 amino acids. From germline, CDR1 is SQVTM and CDR2 ANQGSEA. CDR3 sequence (DNA): TGCAGCGTTGAAGATCTTCGGGAGCAGTACTTC. Translating gives CSVEDLREQYF.

The V and J genes are TRBV12-3 or TRBV12-4 and TRBJ1-4; D call uncertain. This CDR3 comprises 12 residues. V lost 6 bases to trimming and J lost 8 bases, with 10 bases between them. CDR3 in DNA: TGTGCCAGCAGAGGCCTTGAGGAAAAACTGTTTTTT. Translated: CASRGLEEKLFF.

This chain links TRBV19 with TRBJ1-4; D might be TRBD1 (5 bases). Germline lookup yields CDR1 LNHDA and CDR2 SQIVND (reference sequence). Between the trimmed V and J ends, which lost 7 bases and 10 bases, there was a span of 10 bases. The CDR3 loop spans 11 amino acids. The CDR3 DNA follows: TGTGCCAGTATGGGGGGAGGAAAACTGTTTTTT. Protein product: CASMGGGKLFF.

This clone was seen once. The chain carries TRBV5-1 and TRBJ2-7; 9 nucleotides align to TRBD1. V lost 4 bases and J lost 9; bases outside the gene matches: 11. Germline CDR1 and CDR2: SGHRS and YFSETQ. CDR3 size: 14 residues. The CDR3: CASSPRDRDTAQYF. The CDR3, as DNA: TGCGCCAGCAGCCCTCGGGACAGGGATACGGCGCAGTACTTC. Full variable domain (outside the CDR3, taken from reference TRBV5-1 and TRBJ2-7): KAGVTQTPRYLIKTRGQQVTLSCSPISGHRSVSWYQQTPGQGLQFLFEYFSETQRNKGNFPGRFSGRQFSNSRSEMNVSTLELGDSALYLCASSPRDRDTAQYFGPGTRLTVT.

The rearrangement joins TRBV6-5 to TRBJ2-7; D unclear. The CDR3 has 12 residues. Germline V lookup: CDR1 MNHEY, CDR2 SVGAGI. Trimming removed 6 bases from V and 3 bases from J, with 9 bases in between. The CDR3 is CASRGGGYEQYF. The CDR3 DNA reads as TGTGCCAGCAGGGGCGGCGGCTACGAGCAGTACTTC.

The chain combines TRBV5-8 with TRBJ2-3; possibly TRBD2 for D (5 bases). The CDR3 has 17 residues. V shed 0 bases and J shed 1 base, with 15 bases lying between them. Germline V lookup: CDR1 SGHTS, CDR2 YDEGEE. The CDR3 is CASSLGFSSQGTDTQYF. Here the CDR3 DNA reads TGTGCCAGCAGCTTGGGGTTCTCTAGCCAGGGCACAGATACGCAGTATTTT.

CDR3 loop: CASSQLRTLSNYGYTF. In DNA, the CDR3 is TGTGCCAGCAGCCAACTGAGGACACTCTCTAACTATGGCTACACCTTC. This chain joins TRBV3-1 (or the pseudogene TRBV3-2) and TRBJ1-2; D may be TRBD1 (5 bases). Trimming took off 2 bases at V and 0 bases at J, with 13 bases between the two ends. The CDR3 has 16 residues. Germline CDR1 reads LGHDT; CDR2 reads YNNKEL (reference sequence).

The chain carries TRBV4-1 and TRBJ2-1; the match to TRBD2 covers 13 bases. V trimming: 2 bases; J trimming: 0 bases; junction bases outside the gene matches: 13. CDR1 and CDR2 (germline): MGHRA, YSYEKL. CDR3 size: 21 residues. This chain's CDR3 is CASSQPFGLAGALSSYNEQFF. The CDR3 DNA is TGCGCCAGCAGCCAACCTTTCGGACTAGCGGGGGCCCTGAGCTCCTACAATGAGCAGTTCTTC.

V is TRBV2 and J is TRBJ1-5; 8 bases fit TRBD1. The CDR3 consists of 16 residues. Losses at the gene ends were 3 bases for V and 1 base for J; bases not matched to a gene: 5. CDR1 and CDR2 (germline): SNHLY, FYNNEI. CDR3 residues: CASSDAGGRSNQPQHF. In DNA, the CDR3 is TGTGCCAGCAGTGATGCAGGGGGCAGGAGCAATCAGCCCCAGCATTTT.

This clone was seen once. CDR3: CATIAGNTEAFF. For the CDR3, the DNA is TGTGCCACCATTGCGGGGAACACTGAAGCTTTCTTT. J is TRBJ1-1 and V is TRBV5-4; D gene unclear. The ends were cut back, 9 bases at V and 1 base at J, with 10 bases in the middle. CDR3 length equals 12 residues. Germline loops: CDR1 SGHNT, CDR2 YYREEE (reference sequence).